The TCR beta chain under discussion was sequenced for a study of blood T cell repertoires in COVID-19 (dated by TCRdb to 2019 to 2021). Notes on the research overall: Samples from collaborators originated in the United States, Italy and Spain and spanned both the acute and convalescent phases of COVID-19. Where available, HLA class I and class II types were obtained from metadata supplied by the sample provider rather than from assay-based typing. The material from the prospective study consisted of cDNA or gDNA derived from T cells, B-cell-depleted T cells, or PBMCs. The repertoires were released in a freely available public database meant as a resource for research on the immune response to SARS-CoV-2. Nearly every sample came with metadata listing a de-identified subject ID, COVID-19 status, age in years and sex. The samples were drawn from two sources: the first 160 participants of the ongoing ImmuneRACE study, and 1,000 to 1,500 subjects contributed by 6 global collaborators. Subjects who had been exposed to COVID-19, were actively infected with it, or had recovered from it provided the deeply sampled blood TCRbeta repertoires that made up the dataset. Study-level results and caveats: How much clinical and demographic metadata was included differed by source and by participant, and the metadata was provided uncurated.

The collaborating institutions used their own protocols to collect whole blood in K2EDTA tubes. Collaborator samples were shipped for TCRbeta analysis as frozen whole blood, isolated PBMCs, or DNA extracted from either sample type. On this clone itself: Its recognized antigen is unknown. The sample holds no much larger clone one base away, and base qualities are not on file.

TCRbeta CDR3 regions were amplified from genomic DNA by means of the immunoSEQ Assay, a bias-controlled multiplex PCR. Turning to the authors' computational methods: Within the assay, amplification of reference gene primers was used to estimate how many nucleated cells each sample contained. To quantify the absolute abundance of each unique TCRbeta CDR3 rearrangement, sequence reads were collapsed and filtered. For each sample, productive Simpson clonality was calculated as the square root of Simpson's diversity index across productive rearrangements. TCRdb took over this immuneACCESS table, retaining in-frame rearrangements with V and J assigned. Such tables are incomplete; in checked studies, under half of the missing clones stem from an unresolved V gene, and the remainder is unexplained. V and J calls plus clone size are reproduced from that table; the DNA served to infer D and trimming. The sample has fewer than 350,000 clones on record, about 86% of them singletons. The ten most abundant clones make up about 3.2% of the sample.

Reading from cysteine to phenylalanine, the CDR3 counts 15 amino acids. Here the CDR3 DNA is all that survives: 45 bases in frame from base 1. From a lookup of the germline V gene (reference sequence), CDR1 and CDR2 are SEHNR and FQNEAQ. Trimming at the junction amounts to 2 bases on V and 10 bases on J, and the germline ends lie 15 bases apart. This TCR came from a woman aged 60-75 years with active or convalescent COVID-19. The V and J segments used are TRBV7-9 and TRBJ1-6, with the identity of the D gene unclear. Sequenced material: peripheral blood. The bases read TGTGCCAGCAGCTTACAAGACTTGGAAAAATCACCCCTCCACTTT. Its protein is CASSLQDLEKSPLHF.